The 29 T cell receptor beta chains in this list originate from one sample, sequenced in a study of a mutant IDH1 vaccine in newly diagnosed glioma. Some clones are missing from TCRdb's copy, which holds only in-frame ones; the method was immunoSEQ multiplex PCR. Here the sample spans roughly 52,000 clones, around 80% being singletons. The antigens these receptors bind are not known. Regarding time point: week 23, last vaccination. The vaccine gave 300 ug of a 20-mer mutant IDH1 peptide subcutaneously per dose. The sequenced sample was PBMCs, obtained from a glioma patient whose treatment included an IDH1 peptide vaccine. The receptors stem from a man in his forties with glioma.

The V call is TRBV25-1, the J call TRBJ2-2; D uncertain. Trimming took off 7 bases at V and 7 bases at J, with 7 bases between the two ends. The CDR3 loop spans 11 amino acids. CDR1 MGHDK and CDR2 SYGVNS come from the germline V gene. The CDR3 coding sequence is TGTGCCAGCACCTTCTACGGGGAGCTGTTTTTT. Its protein product is CASTFYGELFF.

This chain connects TRBV18 to TRBJ1-4; a weak D match, TRBD1 (6 bases). The CDR3 covers 16 residues. Trimming left V 3 bases short and J 7 bases short, with 18 bases between. Looked up from germline, CDR1 is KGHSH and CDR2 is LQKENI. This chain's CDR3 is CASSPTTVGGGEKLFF. The CDR3 coding sequence is TGTGCCAGCTCACCGACCACGGTCGGGGGCGGTGAAAAACTGTTTTTT.

This sequence joins TRBV5-4 and TRBJ1-1; D unclear. CDR1 and CDR2 (germline): SGHNT, YYREEE (reference sequence). V was shortened by 4 bases and J by 11 bases, with 18 bases between the two germline ends. This CDR3 comprises 13 residues. The CDR3 coding sequence is TGTGCCAGCAGCCAAAAGGCCGCGTCCGAGGCTTTCTTT. Its protein product is CASSQKAASEAFF.

This clone was counted a single time. This chain joins TRBV6-5 and TRBJ2-3; possible D gene TRBD1, 5 bases. The V and J ends lost 3 bases and 2 bases respectively, with 12 bases between them. Germline V CDR1 and CDR2: MNHEY, SVGAGI. The CDR3 loop spans 15 amino acids. This chain's CDR3 is CASSYEVGHTDTQYF. CDR3 coding DNA: TGTGCCAGCAGTTATGAGGTGGGGCACACAGATACGCAGTATTTT.

The chain combines TRBV4-1 with TRBJ2-3; no clear D. This CDR3 region has 11 residues. CDR1 is MGHRA, CDR2 YSYEKL, per germline. V was trimmed by 8 bases and J by 6 bases, leaving 9 bases between them. The CDR3 reads CASGSVDTQYF. Here the CDR3 DNA reads TGCGCCAGCGGCTCGGTGGATACGCAGTATTTT.

This clone was recorded once. The chain combines TRBV10-1 with TRBJ2-7; 7 bases map to TRBD1. Germline trimming cut 2 bases from V and 3 bases from J; bases unmatched to any gene: 4. The CDR3 spans 14 residues. CDR1 is WNHNN, CDR2 SYGVQD, per germline (reference sequence). The CDR3 spells CASSEGTADYEQYF. The CDR3 nucleotides are TGCGCCAGCAGTGAGGGGACAGCAGACTACGAGCAGTACTTC.

J is TRBJ1-1 and V is TRBV6-5, with D uncertain. Between the trimmed V and J ends, which lost 3 bases and 0 bases, there was a span of 8 bases. Looked up from germline, CDR1 is MNHEY and CDR2 is SVGAGI. The CDR3 extends over 14 amino acids. CDR3 protein: CASSYLGLNTEAFF. In DNA form, the CDR3 reads TGTGCCAGCAGTTATCTCGGCTTGAACACTGAAGCTTTCTTT.

This rearrangement joins TRBV14 to TRBJ1-1; D call uncertain. CDR3 size: 12 residues. Trimming removed 0 bases from V and 10 bases from J, with 9 bases in between. The V gene's germline CDR1 is SGHDN and CDR2 FVKESK. CDR3 sequence (DNA): TGTGCCAGCAGCCAAGATTCAGGTGGAGCTTTCTTT. Protein product: CASSQDSGGAFF.

For the CDR3, the DNA is TGTGCCAGCAGTTACTCGGGGGTAGGGGAGACCCAGTACTTC. Translating it yields CASSYSGVGETQYF. V and J are TRBV6-5 and TRBJ2-5; D possibly uses TRBD1 or TRBD2 (5 bases each). V was shortened by 0 bases and J by 5 bases, with 10 bases between the two germline ends. The germline V gene has CDR1 MNHEY and CDR2 SVGAGI. The CDR3 spans 14 residues.

The rearrangement joins TRBV6-6 to TRBJ1-1; D gene uncertain. The germline CDR1 and CDR2 sequences are MNHNY and SVGAGI (reference sequence). CDR3 length: 14 amino acids. Trimming shortened V by 2 bases and J by 0 bases, and 7 bases separated the two germline ends. The CDR3 here is CASSYGFMNTEAFF. CDR3 nucleotides: TGTGCCAGCAGTTACGGGTTCATGAACACTGAAGCTTTCTTT.

V and J are TRBV7-9 and TRBJ1-5, with D tentatively TRBD1 (5 bases). Germline assignment: CDR1 SEHNR and CDR2 FQNEAQ (reference sequence). CDR3 length equals 13 residues. V was trimmed by 5 bases and J by 3 bases, leaving 8 bases between them. In DNA, the CDR3 is TGTGCCAGCAGCGGGGGACCCAATCAGCCCCAGCATTTT. This translates into CASSGGPNQPQHF.

The gene calls are TRBV30 and TRBJ2-7, with 7 bases lining up with TRBD1. The germline V gene encodes CDR1 GTSNPN and CDR2 SVGIG (reference sequence). After removal of 3 bases from V and 3 bases from J, the junction contained 11 bases not matched to a gene. The CDR3 consists of 15 residues. CDR3 residues: CAWRPAGDSRYEQYF. CDR3 sequence (DNA): TGTGCCTGGAGACCGGCTGGGGACAGCCGCTACGAGCAGTACTTC.

The chain combines TRBV7-2 with TRBJ2-5, with a possible D match to TRBD2 (6 bases). The length of the CDR3 is 13 residues. V lost 0 bases, J lost 7 bases, and 9 bases lay in between. Looked up from germline, CDR1 is SGHTA and CDR2 is FQGNSA. CDR3 nucleotide sequence: TGTGCCAGCAGCTTAGCGGCGGAGGGGACCCAGTACTTC. As protein: CASSLAAEGTQYF.

V is TRBV6-1 and J is TRBJ1-6; D might be TRBD1 (6 bases). Trimming pared 2 bases from V and 12 bases from J, leaving 11 bases between. Germline CDR1 and CDR2: MNHNS and SASEGT. The CDR3 totals 13 residues. The CDR3 loop reads CASSEKGGLPLHF. CDR3 DNA: TGTGCCAGCAGTGAAAAGGGGGGACTACCCCTCCACTTT.

This chain links TRBV29-1 with TRBJ2-1; 7 bases map to TRBD1. The ends lost 3 bases at V and 11 bases at J; junction bases unmatched: 13. CDR3 length equals 14 residues. Germline-derived CDR1 and CDR2 are SQVTM and ANQGSEA. This CDR3 is CSVEGDSVTSKQFF. CDR3 DNA sequence: TGCAGCGTTGAGGGGGACAGCGTGACGTCTAAGCAGTTCTTC.

This chain joins TRBV21-1 and TRBJ2-7; the table's TRBD2 call for D was not verified on the DNA. TRBV21-1 is a pseudogene. The CDR3 is 13 amino acids. In DNA, the CDR3 is TGTGCCAGCAGCAAAGACCGGTCCTACGAGCAGTACTTC. Translating gives CASSKDRSYEQYF.

The chain is built from TRBV19 and TRBJ2-5; D may be TRBD2 (5 bases). Germline V gene lookup returns CDR1 LNHDA and CDR2 SQIVND (reference sequence). V was shortened by 6 bases and J by 5 bases, with 16 bases between the two germline ends. The CDR3 is 14 amino acids. This CDR3 is CASSSLAPAETQYF. CDR3 sequence (DNA): TGTGCCAGTAGCAGCTTAGCGCCAGCGGAGACCCAGTACTTC.

In DNA form, the CDR3 reads TGTGCCAGCAGTGATCAGGGAACTAGCACAGATACGCAGTATTTT. Translating it yields CASSDQGTSTDTQYF. The chain uses TRBV6-6 and TRBJ2-3; tentatively, D is TRBD1 (5 bases). Germline V gene lookup returns CDR1 MNHNY and CDR2 SVGAGI (reference sequence). CDR3 size: 15 residues. V shed 5 bases and J shed 0 bases, with 12 bases lying between them.

CDR3 region: CSVAEEYTEAFF. Here the CDR3 DNA reads TGCAGCGTTGCGGAGGAGTACACTGAAGCTTTCTTT. The genes are TRBV29-1 and TRBJ1-1; unclear D gene. Germline lookup yields CDR1 SQVTM and CDR2 ANQGSEA. Trimming removed 4 bases from V and 3 bases from J, with 9 bases in between. The CDR3 sequence is 12 residues long.

The chain employs TRBV5-1 and TRBJ2-5; 12 bases align to TRBD2. The CDR3 covers 18 residues. J gave up 2 bases and V 0 bases, and 8 bases lay outside the gene matches. Germline V gives CDR1 SGHRS, CDR2 YFSETQ. CDR3 DNA sequence: TGCGCCAGCAGCTTGGTTTCCACTAGCGGGGGGCTTCAAGAGACCCAGTACTTC. This gives the protein CASSLVSTSGGLQETQYF.

The chain links TRBV6-6 to TRBJ2-5; a possible D gene is TRBD1 (6 bases). From germline, CDR1 is MNHNY and CDR2 SVGAGI (reference sequence). The CDR3 extends over 13 amino acids. The germline V and J ends were trimmed by 6 bases and 5 bases, with 13 bases remaining between them. As DNA, the CDR3 is TGTGCCAGCAGAGAACAGGGCTCGGAGACCCAGTACTTC. Its translation is CASREQGSETQYF.

The V call is TRBV4-1, the J call TRBJ2-1, with 9 bases lining up with TRBD1. V trimming: 3 bases; J trimming: 5 bases; junction bases outside the gene matches: 5. Germline V lookup: CDR1 MGHRA, CDR2 YSYEKL. CDR3 length: 15 amino acids. In DNA, the CDR3 is TGCGCCAGCAGCCACCCCGGGACAGGGAACAATGAGCAGTTCTTC. It codes for CASSHPGTGNNEQFF.

The chain employs TRBV30 and TRBJ2-1; D gene uncertain. The CDR3 length is 18 residues. Looked up from germline, CDR1 is GTSNPN and CDR2 is SVGIG (reference sequence). The V end lost 3 bases, the J end lost 0 bases, and 21 bases lay between the germline ends. CDR3 nucleotides: TGTGCCTGGAGCCCAAAGGATAAGATTTCCAGCTCCTACAATGAGCAGTTCTTC. Its protein is CAWSPKDKISSSYNEQFF.

The V and J genes are TRBV6-5 and TRBJ1-6; D is undetermined. V was clipped by 6 bases and J by 7 bases, with 7 bases between them. The germline gives CDR1 MNHEY, CDR2 SVGAGI. CDR3 size: 12 residues. CDR3 in amino acids: CASRWRNSPLHF. The CDR3 DNA sequence: TGTGCCAGCAGATGGCGGAATTCACCCCTCCACTTT.

The chain joins TRBV5-8 to TRBJ2-3; D perhaps matches TRBD1 (6 bases). Trimming pared 0 bases from V and 0 bases from J, leaving 14 bases between. The germline CDR1 and CDR2 sequences are SGHTS and YDEGEE. The CDR3 is made up of 17 amino acids. The CDR3 DNA is TGTGCCAGCAGCTTGGGTCTAGGGCAGGGGAGCACAGATACGCAGTATTTT. It specifies CASSLGLGQGSTDTQYF.

CDR3: CAWSVHRTNYGYTF. CDR3 sequence (DNA): TGTGCCTGGAGTGTACACAGGACTAACTATGGCTACACCTTC. V is TRBV30 and J is TRBJ1-2, with D possibly being TRBD1 (5 bases). Germline CDR1 GTSNPN, CDR2 SVGIG (reference sequence). Trimming pared 0 bases from V and 0 bases from J, leaving 8 bases between. This CDR3 region has 14 residues.

The rearrangement uses TRBV7-8 and TRBJ2-7, with 7 bases lining up with TRBD1. CDR3 length equals 14 residues. Germline CDR1 SGHVS, CDR2 FQNEAQ. V was pared by 5 bases and J by 4 bases, with 8 bases of the junction left unmatched. The chain's CDR3 is CASSLLGGWYEQYF. The CDR3, as DNA: TGTGCCAGCAGCCTATTAGGGGGCTGGTACGAGCAGTACTTC.

V gene TRBV4-3 combines with J gene TRBJ2-7; no definite D call. The V gene lost 0 bases and the J gene lost 12 bases, with 9 bases spanning the gap. CDR1 and CDR2 from the germline V gene are LGHNA and YSLEER. The CDR3 has 11 amino acids. The CDR3 region has the DNA TGCGCCAGCAGCCAAGATAGACGCTTGTACTTC. This encodes CASSQDRRLYF.

The V and J genes are TRBV5-1 and TRBJ2-7, with 7 bases identical to TRBD1. The CDR3 has 14 amino acids. V lost 3 bases and J lost 3; bases outside the gene matches: 6. Germline CDR1 is SGHRS and CDR2 is YFSETQ. This CDR3 is CASSSGTEFYEQYF. As DNA, the CDR3 is TGCGCCAGCAGCTCTGGGACAGAGTTCTACGAGCAGTACTTC.